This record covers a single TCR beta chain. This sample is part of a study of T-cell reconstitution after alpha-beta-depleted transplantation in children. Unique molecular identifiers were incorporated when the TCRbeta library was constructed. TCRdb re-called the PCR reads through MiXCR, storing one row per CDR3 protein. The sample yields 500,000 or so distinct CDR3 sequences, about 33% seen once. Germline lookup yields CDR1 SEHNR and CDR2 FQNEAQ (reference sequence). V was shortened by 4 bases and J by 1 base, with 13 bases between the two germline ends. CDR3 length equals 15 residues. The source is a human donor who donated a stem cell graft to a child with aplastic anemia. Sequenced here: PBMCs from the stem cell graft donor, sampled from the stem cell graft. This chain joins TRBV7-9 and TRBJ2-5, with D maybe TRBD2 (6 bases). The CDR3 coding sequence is TGTGCCAGCAGCTCCGGGAGCTCACTCCAAGAGACCCAGTACTTC. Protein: CASSSGSSLQETQYF.